The TCR beta chain under discussion was sequenced for a study of T cells in Graves' hyperthyroidism and ophthalmopathy. Study-wide results and limits: Expanded thyroid clonotypes (above 0.001) were mostly also found in blood.

Stability of Graves' hyperthyroidism was defined as absent ophthalmopathy progression within 18 months. Amplified TCR beta CDR3 regions derived from RNA transcripts. With the HTBI primer set, the TCR CDR3 went through a first round of RT-PCR. TCRdb reprocessed the multiplex PCR reads with MiXCR, giving one entry per CDR3 protein. This table holds about 620,000 distinct CDR3 sequences, around 15% found once. As concerns this clonotype: No antigen is known for it.

The V gene's germline CDR1 is MNHEY and CDR2 SVGEGT. The CDR3 totals 14 residues. V was clipped by 8 bases and J by 2 bases; unmatched bases: 6. The chain couples TRBV6-2 or TRBV6-3 to TRBJ2-7, with 10 bases aligning to TRBD2. The clonotype comes from a woman aged 30 to 39 with Graves' hyperthyroidism. Input material: blood. The CDR3 spells CASGEREGAYEQYF. The CDR3 DNA reads as TGTGCCAGCGGAGAGCGGGAGGGTGCCTACGAGCAGTACTTC.